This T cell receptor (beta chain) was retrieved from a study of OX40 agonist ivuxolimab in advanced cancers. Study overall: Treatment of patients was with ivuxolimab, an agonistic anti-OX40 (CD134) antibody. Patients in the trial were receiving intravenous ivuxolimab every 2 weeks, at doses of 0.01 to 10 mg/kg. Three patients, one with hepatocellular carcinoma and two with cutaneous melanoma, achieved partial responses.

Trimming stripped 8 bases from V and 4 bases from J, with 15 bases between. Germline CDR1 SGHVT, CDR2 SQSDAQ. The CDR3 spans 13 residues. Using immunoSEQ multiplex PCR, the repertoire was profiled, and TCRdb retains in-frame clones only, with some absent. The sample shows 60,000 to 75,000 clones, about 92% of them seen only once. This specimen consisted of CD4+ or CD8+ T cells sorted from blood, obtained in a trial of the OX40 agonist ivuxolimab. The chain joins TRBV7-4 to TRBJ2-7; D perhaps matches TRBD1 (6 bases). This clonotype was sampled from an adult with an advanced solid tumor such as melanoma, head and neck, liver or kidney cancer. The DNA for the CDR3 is TGTGCCAGCCGCCCTGGGGGCTTTTACGAGCAGTACTTC. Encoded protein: CASRPGGFYEQYF.